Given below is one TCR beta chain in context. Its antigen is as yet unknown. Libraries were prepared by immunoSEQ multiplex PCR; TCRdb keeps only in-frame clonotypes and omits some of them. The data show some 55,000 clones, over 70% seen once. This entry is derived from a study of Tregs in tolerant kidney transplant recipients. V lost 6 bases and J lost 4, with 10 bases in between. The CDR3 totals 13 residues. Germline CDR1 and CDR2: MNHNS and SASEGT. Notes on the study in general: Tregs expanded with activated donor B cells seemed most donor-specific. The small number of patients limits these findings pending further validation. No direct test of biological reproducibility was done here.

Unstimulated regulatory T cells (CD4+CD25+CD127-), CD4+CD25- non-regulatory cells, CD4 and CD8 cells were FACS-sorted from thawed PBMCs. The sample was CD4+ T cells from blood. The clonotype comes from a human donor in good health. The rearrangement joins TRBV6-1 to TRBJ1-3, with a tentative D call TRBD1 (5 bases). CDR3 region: CASRGVAGNTIYF. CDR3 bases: TGTGCCAGCAGGGGGGTAGCAGGAAACACCATATATTTT.